This record concerns one T cell receptor (beta chain) sequence. Its antigen is unidentified. The entry originates in a study of shared clonotypes between healthy human individuals. The assay was immunoSEQ multiplex PCR, and TCRdb's table has in-frame clones only and misses some. The data show hundreds of thousands of clones, with around 96% seen just once and roughly 0.1% held by the top ten. This CDR3 comprises 20 residues. The ends were cut back, 4 bases at V and 6 bases at J, with 34 bases in the middle. From germline, CDR1 is MRHNA and CDR2 SNTAGT. Positively selected for CCR7, the CD45RO-negative cells used as naive CD8 cells excluded terminally differentiated effector memory CD45RA+ cells. General study findings and limits: A few donors had roughly 5% of their naive CD4 clonotypes in common. Estimated richness values were generally larger in naive subsets than in memory subsets.

This TCR was sampled from a young woman in good health. The chain is built from TRBV6-4 and TRBJ2-7, with D uncertain. The sample consisted of naive CD8+ T cells sorted from blood. CDR3 sequence: CASSVRVSASAIRNLGEQYF. The DNA for the CDR3 is TGTGCCAGCAGTGTTCGGGTTTCGGCCTCCGCAATCCGAAACTTGGGCGAGCAGTACTTC.